This T cell receptor beta chain was captured by sequencing in a study of T cell changes during pregnancy in multiple sclerosis. The V gene's germline CDR1 is GTSNPN and CDR2 SVGIG (reference sequence). With 1 base removed from V and 4 bases from J, the gap between germline ends came to 10 bases. CDR3 length equals 13 residues. Assay used: immunoSEQ multiplex PCR; TCRdb lists only in-frame clones, some missing. This table has some 87,000 clones, around 96% appearing once. The rearrangement joins TRBV30 to TRBJ1-2; TRBD1 is a possible D gene (6 bases). The starting material was peripheral blood, obtained in the second trimester of pregnancy. This sequence was found in a female donor with multiple sclerosis, enrolled in a pregnancy study. The CDR3 here is CAWSEGGSYGYTF. The CDR3 DNA sequence: TGTGCCTGGAGTGAAGGGGGTTCCTATGGCTACACCTTC.